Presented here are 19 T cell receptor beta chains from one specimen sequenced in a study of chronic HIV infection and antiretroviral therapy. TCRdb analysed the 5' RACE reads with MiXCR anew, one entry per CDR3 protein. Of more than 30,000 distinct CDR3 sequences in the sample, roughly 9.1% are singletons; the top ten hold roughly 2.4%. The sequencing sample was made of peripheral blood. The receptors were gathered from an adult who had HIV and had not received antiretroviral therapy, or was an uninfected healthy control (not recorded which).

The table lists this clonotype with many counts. CDR3 sequence: CASSRSLRHSGANVLTF. The CDR3 coding sequence is TGTGCCAGCAGCCGATCCCTTCGACATTCTGGGGCCAACGTCCTGACTTTC. This sequence joins TRBV3-1 and TRBJ2-6; D remains unclear. Germline V gives CDR1 LGHDT, CDR2 YNNKEL (reference sequence). The CDR3 runs 17 residues. V shed 4 bases and J shed 1 base, with 14 bases lying between them.

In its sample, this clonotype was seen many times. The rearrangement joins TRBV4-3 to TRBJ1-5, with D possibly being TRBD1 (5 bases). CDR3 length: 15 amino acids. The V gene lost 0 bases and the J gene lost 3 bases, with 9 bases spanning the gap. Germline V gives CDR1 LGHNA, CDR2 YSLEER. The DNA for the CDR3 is TGCGCCAGCAGCCAAGATGGGGGTGTCAATCAGCCCCAGCATTTT. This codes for CASSQDGGVNQPQHF.

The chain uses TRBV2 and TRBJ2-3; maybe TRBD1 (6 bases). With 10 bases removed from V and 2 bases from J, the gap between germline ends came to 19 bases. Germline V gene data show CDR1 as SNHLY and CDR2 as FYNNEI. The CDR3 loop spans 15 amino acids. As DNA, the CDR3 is TGTGCCATAGAGTTAGACAGGACCGACACAGATACGCAGTATTTT. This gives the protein CAIELDRTDTDTQYF.

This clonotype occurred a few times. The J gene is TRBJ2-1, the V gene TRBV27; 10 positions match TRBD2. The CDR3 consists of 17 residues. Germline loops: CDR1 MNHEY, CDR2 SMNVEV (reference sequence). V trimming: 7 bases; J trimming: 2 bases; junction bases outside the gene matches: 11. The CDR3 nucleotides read TGTGCCAGCACCTTAAGGGGGCTAGCGGGGGCCTACAATGAGCAGTTCTTC. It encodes CASTLRGLAGAYNEQFF.

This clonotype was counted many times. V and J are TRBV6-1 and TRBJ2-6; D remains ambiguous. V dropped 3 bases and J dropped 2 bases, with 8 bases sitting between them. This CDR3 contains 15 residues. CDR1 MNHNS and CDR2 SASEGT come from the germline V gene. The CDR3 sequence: CASSESETGANVLTF. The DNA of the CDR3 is TGTGCCAGCAGTGAGAGTGAAACTGGGGCCAACGTCCTGACTTTC.

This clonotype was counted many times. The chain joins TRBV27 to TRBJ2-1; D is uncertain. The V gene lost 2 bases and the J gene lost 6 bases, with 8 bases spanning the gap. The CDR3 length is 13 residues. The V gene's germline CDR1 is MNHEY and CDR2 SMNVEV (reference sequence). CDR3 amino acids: CASSLDEVNEQFF. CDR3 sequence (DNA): TGTGCCAGCAGTTTAGATGAGGTCAATGAGCAGTTCTTC.

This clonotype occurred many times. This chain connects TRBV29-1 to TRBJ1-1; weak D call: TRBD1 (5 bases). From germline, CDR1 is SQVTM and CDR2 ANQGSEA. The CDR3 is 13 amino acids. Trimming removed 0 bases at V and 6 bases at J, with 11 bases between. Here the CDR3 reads CSVEERRQPEAFF. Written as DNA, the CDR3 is TGCAGCGTTGAAGAGCGCCGACAGCCTGAAGCTTTCTTT.

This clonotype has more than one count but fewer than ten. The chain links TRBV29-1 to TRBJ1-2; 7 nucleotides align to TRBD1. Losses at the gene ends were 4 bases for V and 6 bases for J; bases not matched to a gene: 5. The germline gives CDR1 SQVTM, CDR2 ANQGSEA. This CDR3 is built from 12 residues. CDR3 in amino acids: CSVVQGFNGYTF. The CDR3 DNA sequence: TGCAGCGTTGTACAGGGGTTCAATGGCTACACCTTC.

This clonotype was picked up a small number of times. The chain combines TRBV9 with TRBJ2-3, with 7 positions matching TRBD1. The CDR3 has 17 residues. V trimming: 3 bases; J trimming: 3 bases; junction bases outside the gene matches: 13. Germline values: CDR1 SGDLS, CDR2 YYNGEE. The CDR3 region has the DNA TGTGCCAGCAGCGGTCGAACAGGGGCAGGCATTACAGATACGCAGTATTTT. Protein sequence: CASSGRTGAGITDTQYF.

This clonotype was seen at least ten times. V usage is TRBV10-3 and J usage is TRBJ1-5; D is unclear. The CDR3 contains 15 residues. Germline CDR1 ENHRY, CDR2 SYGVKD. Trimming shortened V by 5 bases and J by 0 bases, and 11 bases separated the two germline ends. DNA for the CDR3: TGTGCCATCAGTAAGGCGGCGTATAGCAATCAGCCCCAGCATTTT. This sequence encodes CAISKAAYSNQPQHF.

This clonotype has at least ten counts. As DNA, the CDR3 is TGCAGCGTTGCGGGAGCTTACGAGCAGTACTTC. It encodes CSVAGAYEQYF. The chain combines TRBV29-1 with TRBJ2-7, with D perhaps TRBD2 (6 bases). Per germline, CDR1 SQVTM and CDR2 ANQGSEA. The V gene lost 4 bases and the J gene lost 4 bases, with 8 bases spanning the gap. This CDR3 has 11 amino acids.

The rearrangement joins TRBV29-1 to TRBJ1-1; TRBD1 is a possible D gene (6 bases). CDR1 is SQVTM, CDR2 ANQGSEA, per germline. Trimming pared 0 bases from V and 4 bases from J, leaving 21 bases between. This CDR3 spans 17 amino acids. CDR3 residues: CSVEEEDSPHAGTEAFF. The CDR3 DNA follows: TGCAGCGTTGAAGAGGAGGACAGTCCACACGCGGGCACTGAAGCTTTCTTT.

CDR3 nucleotide sequence: TGTGCCAGCAGTCCCTCCCCGACAGACCAAGAGACCCAGTACTTC. Amino acid sequence: CASSPSPTDQETQYF. The chain combines TRBV25-1 with TRBJ2-5; possible D gene TRBD1, 5 bases. CDR1 MGHDK and CDR2 SYGVNS come from the germline V gene. V gave up 5 bases and J gave up 0 bases, with 13 bases separating them. The CDR3 totals 15 residues.

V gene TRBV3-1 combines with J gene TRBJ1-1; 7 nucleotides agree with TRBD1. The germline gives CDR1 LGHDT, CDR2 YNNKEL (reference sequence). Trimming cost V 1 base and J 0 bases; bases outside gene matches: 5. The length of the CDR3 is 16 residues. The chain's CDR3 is CASSQGTGLMNTEAFF. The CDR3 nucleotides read TGTGCCAGCAGCCAAGGGACAGGACTCATGAACACTGAAGCTTTCTTT.

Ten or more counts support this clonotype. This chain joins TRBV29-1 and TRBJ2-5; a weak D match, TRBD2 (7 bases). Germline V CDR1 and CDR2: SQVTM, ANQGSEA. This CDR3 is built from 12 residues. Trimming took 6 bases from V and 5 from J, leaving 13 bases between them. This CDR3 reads CSVGGGQETQYF. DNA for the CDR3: TGCAGCGTGGGAGGGGGGCAGGAGACCCAGTACTTC.

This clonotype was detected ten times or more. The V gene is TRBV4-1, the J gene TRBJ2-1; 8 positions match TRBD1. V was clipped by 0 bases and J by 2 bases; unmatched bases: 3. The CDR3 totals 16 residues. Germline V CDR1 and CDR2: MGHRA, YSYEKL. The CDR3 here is CASSQEQGVTYNEQFF. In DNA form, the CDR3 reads TGCGCCAGCAGCCAAGAACAGGGGGTAACCTACAATGAGCAGTTCTTC.

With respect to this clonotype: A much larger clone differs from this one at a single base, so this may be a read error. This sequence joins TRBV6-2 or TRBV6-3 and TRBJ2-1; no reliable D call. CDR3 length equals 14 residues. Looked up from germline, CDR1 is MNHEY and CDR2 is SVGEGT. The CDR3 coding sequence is TGTGCCAGCAGTTACCCTGTCCTTTCCAATGAGCGGTTCTTC. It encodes CASSYPVLSNERFF.

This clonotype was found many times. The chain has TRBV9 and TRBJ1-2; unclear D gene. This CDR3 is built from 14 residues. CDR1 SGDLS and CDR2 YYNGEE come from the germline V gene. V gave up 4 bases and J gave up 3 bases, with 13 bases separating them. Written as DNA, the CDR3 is TGTGCCAGCAGCCCGGACGGGAAGGACTATGGCTACACCTTC. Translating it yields CASSPDGKDYGYTF.

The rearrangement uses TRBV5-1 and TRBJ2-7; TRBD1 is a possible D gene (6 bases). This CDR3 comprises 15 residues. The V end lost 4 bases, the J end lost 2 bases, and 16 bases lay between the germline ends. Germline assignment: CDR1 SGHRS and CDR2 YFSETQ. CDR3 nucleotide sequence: TGCGCCAGCAGCACCAAGACAGGTACGGCCTACGAGCAGTACTTC. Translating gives CASSTKTGTAYEQYF.